Shown below are 8 T cell receptor beta chains from a single sample sequenced in a study of memory CD4+ T cells and cytomegalovirus serostatus. The repertoire was sequenced with immunoSEQ multiplex PCR; TCRdb's copy has only in-frame clones and lacks some. The sample lists 45,000 to 55,000 clones; roughly four fifths were seen once. Single viable CD3+CD4+CD8-CD45RO+ cells were sorted as the memory CD4+ T cells. The sequenced material came from memory CD4+ T cells from blood. These receptors originate from an adult in good health and CMV-seronegative.

V gene TRBV7-9 combines with J gene TRBJ1-2, with D tentatively TRBD1 (5 bases). CDR3 length equals 15 residues. Trimming shortened V by 5 bases and J by 0 bases, and 13 bases separated the two germline ends. Per germline, CDR1 SEHNR and CDR2 FQNEAQ (reference sequence). CDR3 coding DNA: TGTGCCAGCAGCCCAGAGGGGTTAGCTAACTATGGCTACACCTTC. It yields the protein CASSPEGLANYGYTF.

The genes are TRBV7-2 and TRBJ2-4, with D possibly called TRBD1 or TRBD2 (5 bases each). V lost 3 bases to trimming and J lost 3 bases, with 9 bases between them. The germline gives CDR1 SGHTA, CDR2 FQGNSA. The CDR3 is made up of 14 amino acids. For the CDR3, the DNA is TGTGCCAGCAGCTTCGGGGCTGGCAAAAACATTCAGTACTTC. As protein: CASSFGAGKNIQYF.

The chain uses TRBV18 and TRBJ2-3, with 9 nucleotides matching TRBD1. This CDR3 spans 16 amino acids. CDR1 is KGHSH and CDR2 is LQKENI in the germline V gene. With 5 bases clipped from V and 4 bases from J, the junction kept 10 bases outside the gene matches. The chain's CDR3 is CASSTSGTGMSDTQYF. The CDR3 bases are TGTGCCAGCTCAACTTCCGGGACAGGGATGTCAGATACGCAGTATTTT.

The chain uses TRBV7-2 and TRBJ2-1; possible D gene TRBD1, 6 bases. Trimming removed 2 bases from V and 1 base from J, with 9 bases in between. The CDR3 has 15 residues. Germline V gene lookup returns CDR1 SGHTA and CDR2 FQGNSA. The CDR3 loop is CASSLQGSSYNEQFF. CDR3 DNA: TGTGCCAGCAGCTTACAGGGGAGTTCCTACAATGAGCAGTTCTTC.

V and J are TRBV7-2 and TRBJ1-1, with TRBD1 matching over 8 bases. In germline, CDR1 is SGHTA, CDR2 FQGNSA. The CDR3 length is 12 residues. V dropped 4 bases and J dropped 10; count of bases not matched to a gene: 5. This CDR3 reads CASSSDRVGAFF. The CDR3 DNA follows: TGTGCCAGCAGCTCGGACAGGGTGGGAGCTTTCTTT. Looking up the rest from reference TRBV7-2 and TRBJ1-1 gives the full variable domain: GAGVSQSPSNKVTEKGKDVELRCDPISGHTALYWYRQSLGQGLEFLIYFQGNSAPDKSGLPSDRFSAERTGGSVSTLTIQRTQQEDSAVYLCASSSDRVGAFFGQGTRLTVV.

The rearrangement uses TRBV5-1 and TRBJ1-2, with D maybe TRBD1 (6 bases). This CDR3 has 14 amino acids. V was clipped by 8 bases and J by 5 bases, with 19 bases between them. Germline-derived CDR1 and CDR2 are SGHRS and YFSETQ. The CDR3 DNA reads as TGCGCCAGTGGAAGGGAGACAGGAGTTTATGGCTACACCTTC. Translating gives CASGRETGVYGYTF.

This chain connects TRBV28 to TRBJ1-2; possibly TRBD1 for D (6 bases). The CDR3 sequence is 15 residues long. V was clipped by 5 bases and J by 0 bases, with 13 bases between them. The germline CDR1 and CDR2 sequences are MDHEN and SYDVKM. CDR3 in DNA: TGTGCCAGCAGTCTACTCGGACAGACTAACTATGGCTACACCTTC. Its protein product is CASSLLGQTNYGYTF.

This chain links TRBV7-2 with TRBJ1-2; no firm D call. V lost 1 base and J lost 1, with 10 bases in between. CDR3 length: 15 amino acids. Germline-derived CDR1 and CDR2 are SGHTA and FQGNSA. CDR3 sequence reads: CASSLDPLVNYGYTF. CDR3 coding DNA: TGTGCCAGCAGCTTAGATCCCCTCGTTAACTATGGCTACACCTTC.